The TCR beta chain under discussion was sequenced for a study of vaccination effects on CD4 cells after COVID-19. In the study overall: Samples that were drawn after vaccination came a median of 72 days after the second dose. Notes on the study in general: Few convalescent patients were studied, and early post-infection samples were lacking.

Before sequencing, viral peptide pools were used by the ViraFEST assay to expand antigen-specific CD4+ T cells. Culture proceeded for approximately 10 days, and CD4+ T cells were then isolated. Participants were given two doses of BNT162b2 or mRNA-1273 vaccine. Only in-frame clones appear in the TCRdb table, and some are missing; sequencing was by immunoSEQ multiplex PCR. The top ten hold about 9.4% of the sample, which has 28,000 or so clones, 73% seen once. The germline CDR1 and CDR2 sequences are LGHDT and YNNKEL (reference sequence). This CDR3 region has 14 residues. V was pared by 1 base and J by 4 bases, with 11 bases between. For this clone: Its antigen is unidentified.

The rearrangement links TRBV3-1 (or the pseudogene TRBV3-2) to TRBJ2-7; D remains unclear. The sample here was CD4+ T cells from PBMCs cultured with HCoV-NL63 spike peptides, taken after COVID-19 vaccination. The origin of this receptor is a human donor who received a COVID-19 vaccine. This CDR3 reads CASSQGSSAYEQYF. The CDR3, as DNA: TGTGCCAGCAGCCAAGGCTCGTCAGCTTACGAGCAGTACTTC.